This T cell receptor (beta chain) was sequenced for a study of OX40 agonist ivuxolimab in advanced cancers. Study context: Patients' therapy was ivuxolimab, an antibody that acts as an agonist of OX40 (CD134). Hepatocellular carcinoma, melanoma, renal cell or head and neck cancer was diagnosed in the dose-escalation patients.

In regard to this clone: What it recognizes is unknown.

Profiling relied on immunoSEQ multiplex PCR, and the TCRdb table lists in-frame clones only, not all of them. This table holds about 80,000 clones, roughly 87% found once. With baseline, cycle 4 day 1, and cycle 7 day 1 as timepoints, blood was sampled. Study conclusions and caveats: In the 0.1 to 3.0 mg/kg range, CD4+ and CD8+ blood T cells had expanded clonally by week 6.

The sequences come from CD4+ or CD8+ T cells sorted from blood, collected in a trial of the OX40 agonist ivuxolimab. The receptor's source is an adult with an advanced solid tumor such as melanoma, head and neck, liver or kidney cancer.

In nucleotides, the CDR3 is TGTGCCAGTGGAGGGGGGGCTAACTATGGCTACACCTTC. Translating gives CASGGGANYGYTF. The gene calls are TRBV6-1 and TRBJ1-2, with a possible D match to TRBD1 (6 bases). CDR1 and CDR2 from the germline V gene are MNHNS and SASEGT. CDR3 size: 13 residues. Trimming pared 9 bases from V and 0 bases from J, leaving 11 bases between.